Following are 12 T cell receptor beta chains from one sample sequenced in a study of blood T cell repertoires in COVID-19. TCRdb keeps only in-frame clones here, not all; method: immunoSEQ multiplex PCR. The sample has about 150,000 clones; under 90% are singletons. Sequencing was done on a sample of PBMCs or T cells enriched from blood (not recorded which). The receptors come from a man between 45 and 60 years old who had recovered from COVID-19.

This rearrangement joins TRBV3-1 (or the pseudogene TRBV3-2) to TRBJ2-1, with D perhaps matching TRBD2 (5 bases). With 5 bases removed from V and 9 bases from J, the gap between germline ends came to 11 bases. The CDR3 has 12 amino acids. Germline V lookup: CDR1 LGHDT, CDR2 YNNKEL (reference sequence). The CDR3 region is CASSEISGEQFF. The CDR3 DNA reads as TGTGCCAGCAGCGAGATCAGCGGTGAGCAGTTCTTC.

The rearrangement uses TRBV19 and TRBJ1-6, with D possibly matching TRBD1 (6 bases). Trimming removed 4 bases at V and 7 bases at J, with 8 bases between. This CDR3 region has 13 residues. Germline V lookup: CDR1 LNHDA, CDR2 SQIVND (reference sequence). Written as DNA, the CDR3 is TGTGCCAGTAGTAACAGGGCCAATTCACCCCTCCACTTT. Translation gives CASSNRANSPLHF.

J is TRBJ2-1 and V is TRBV7-9; TRBD2 agrees at 10 bases. CDR1 and CDR2 (germline): SEHNR, FQNEAQ (reference sequence). This CDR3 is built from 16 residues. Trimming removed 5 bases from V and 6 bases from J; junction bases left unmatched: 10. In nucleotides, the CDR3 is TGTGCCAGCAGCCTACACGGGACTAGCGTATCCAATGAGCAGTTCTTC. Protein product: CASSLHGTSVSNEQFF.

V is TRBV6-5 and J is TRBJ1-6; the D is unclear. The CDR3 is 16 amino acids. Germline V gene sequence: CDR1 MNHEY, CDR2 SVGAGI. The V and J ends lost 0 bases and 8 bases respectively, with 14 bases between them. The CDR3 sequence: CASSYSMGGGHSPLHF. DNA for the CDR3: TGTGCCAGCAGTTACTCGATGGGTGGAGGGCATTCACCCCTCCACTTT.

The chain is built from TRBV13 and TRBJ2-2; perhaps TRBD1 as D (7 bases). The V gene's germline CDR1 is PRHDT and CDR2 FYEKMQ (reference sequence). The CDR3 runs 17 residues. V gave up 1 base and J gave up 0 bases, with 12 bases separating them. The CDR3 bases are TGTGCCAGCAGCTTAGTAGGGGGGACAGCGAACACCGGGGAGCTGTTTTTT. Its protein product is CASSLVGGTANTGELFF.

The chain employs TRBV29-1 and TRBJ2-7; tentative D call: TRBD1 (5 bases). The germline V gene has CDR1 SQVTM and CDR2 ANQGSEA. V was trimmed by 4 bases and J by 4 bases, leaving 8 bases between them. The CDR3 has 11 residues. The CDR3 sequence is CSVVDSYEQYF. As DNA, the CDR3 is TGCAGCGTTGTTGACAGTTACGAGCAGTACTTC.

The chain recombines TRBV5-1 with TRBJ2-3; 8 nucleotides line up with TRBD2. With V trimmed by 2 bases and J by 4 bases, 9 bases remained unmatched. The CDR3 runs to 16 residues. Germline-derived CDR1 and CDR2 are SGHRS and YFSETQ. The CDR3 coding sequence is TGCGCCAGCAGCTTCTCCGCCGGGACTAGGGCAGATACGCAGTATTTT. Translated: CASSFSAGTRADTQYF.

This clone was counted only a few times. The chain joins TRBV11-1 to TRBJ2-3; tentatively, D is TRBD2 (5 bases). CDR3 length: 15 residues. Per the germline V gene, CDR1 is SGHAT and CDR2 is FQDESV (reference sequence). The ends were cut back, 8 bases at V and 2 bases at J, with 17 bases in the middle. CDR3 residues: CASSRTGTFTDTQYF. CDR3 DNA sequence: TGTGCCAGCTCAAGGACTGGCACCTTCACAGATACGCAGTATTTT.

V gene TRBV4-3 combines with J gene TRBJ2-7; 9 nucleotides align to TRBD1. From germline, CDR1 is LGHNA and CDR2 YSLEER. This CDR3 region has 14 residues. J was trimmed by 6 bases and V by 4 bases; bases with no gene match: 7. The CDR3 sequence is CASSLGTGQSEQYF. The CDR3 nucleotides read TGCGCCAGCAGCCTAGGGACAGGGCAGAGCGAGCAGTACTTC.

This chain joins TRBV15 and TRBJ1-1; 7 bases line up with TRBD1. The CDR3 length is 15 residues. CDR1 is LNHNV, CDR2 YYDKDF, per germline (reference sequence). With V trimmed by 1 base and J by 1 base, 3 bases remained unmatched. The CDR3 region has the DNA TGTGCCACCAGCAGAGGAGGACAGGCGAACACTGAAGCTTTCTTT. Amino acid sequence: CATSRGGQANTEAFF.

The chain carries TRBV4-1 and TRBJ2-5; TRBD2 might be the D (5 bases). V lost 0 bases to trimming and J lost 5 bases, with 16 bases between them. From germline, CDR1 is MGHRA and CDR2 YSYEKL. This CDR3 is built from 16 residues. Here the CDR3 DNA reads TGCGCCAGCAGCCAAGAATCCCCACTAGTGGGGGAGACCCAGTACTTC. It yields the protein CASSQESPLVGETQYF.

The chain links TRBV5-1 to TRBJ1-3, with D perhaps matching TRBD1 (6 bases). The V gene's germline CDR1 is SGHRS and CDR2 YFSETQ. This CDR3 contains 14 residues. Trimming stripped 7 bases from V and 0 bases from J, with 11 bases between. CDR3 DNA: TGCGCCAGCCGACAGGCAATCTCTGGAAACACCATATATTTT. Translated, it gives CASRQAISGNTIYF.